This T cell receptor (beta chain) was found in a study of blood T cells in healthy people across ages. This clonotype was seen more than once but under ten times. For the second PCR, which ran for roughly 7 to 11 cycles, a sample-barcoded 5' primer and a J-beta primer mix were used. Each single sample gave us at least 3 million CDR3-containing paired-end reads. One entry per CDR3 protein results from TCRdb running MiXCR on the 5' RACE reads. The sample records hundreds of thousands of distinct CDR3 sequences, under 25% being singletons. Germline assignment: CDR1 SGHRS and CDR2 YFSETQ. The trim removed 0 bases at V and 0 bases at J, leaving 8 bases unmatched. The CDR3 is made up of 17 amino acids.

Sequenced: blood. This clonotype was obtained from a man aged 70 or older in good health. This rearrangement joins TRBV5-1 to TRBJ2-5; 7 nucleotides agree with TRBD1. CDR3 DNA sequence: TGCGCCAGCAGCTTGGCCCCACCGGGACAGAACCAAGAGACCCAGTACTTC. Translation: CASSLAPPGQNQETQYF.